The 21 T cell receptor beta chains reported below all come from one sample, sequenced in a study of post-analysis software for immune sequencing data. General study points: Controls had lower frequencies than patients of four or five TRBV segments, which included TRBV5-6, TRBV5-1 and TRBV20-1.

Their cognate antigens are unknown. Presence of unique molecular identifiers characterized the TCR beta cDNA libraries. TCRdb ran MiXCR on the PCR reads and lists one entry per CDR3 protein. The profile shows 700,000 to 900,000 distinct CDR3 sequences, approximately 44% of them singletons. Sequencing was done on a sample of blood. The receptors were gathered from a girl aged 10 to 17 with multiple sclerosis.

The gene calls are TRBV30 and TRBJ2-1, with 8 bases that match TRBD2. The V gene's germline CDR1 is GTSNPN and CDR2 SVGIG (reference sequence). CDR3 length: 15 residues. V trimming: 5 bases; J trimming: 6 bases; junction bases outside the gene matches: 12. The CDR3 loop is CAWGASGPYRNEQFF. DNA for the CDR3: TGTGCCTGGGGGGCTAGCGGGCCTTATCGCAATGAGCAGTTCTTC.

This clonotype turned up a few times. The J gene is TRBJ2-7, the V gene TRBV20-1; 7 positions agree with TRBD2. CDR1 and CDR2 from the germline V gene are DFQATT and SNEGSKA (reference sequence). Trimming cost V 2 bases and J 3 bases; bases outside gene matches: 7. The length of the CDR3 is 14 residues. The CDR3 reads CSARSAGSLYEQYF. The DNA for the CDR3 is TGCAGTGCTAGATCAGCGGGATCCCTCTACGAGCAGTACTTC.

V gene TRBV7-9 combines with J gene TRBJ1-2, with D possibly matching TRBD1 (5 bases). Germline V lookup: CDR1 SEHNR, CDR2 FQNEAQ (reference sequence). Trimming took 1 base from V and 6 from J, leaving 12 bases between them. The CDR3 is made up of 14 amino acids. This CDR3 is CASSLDPQVHGYTF. The DNA of the CDR3 is TGTGCCAGCAGCTTAGATCCACAGGTCCATGGCTACACCTTC.

The V gene is TRBV7-8, the J gene TRBJ2-5, with D hard to call. The length of the CDR3 is 14 residues. V lost 5 bases, J lost 4 bases, and 14 bases lay in between. The V gene's germline CDR1 is SGHVS and CDR2 FQNEAQ. The CDR3 sequence: CASSRLVSRETQYF. The CDR3 DNA sequence: TGTGCCAGCAGCCGCCTCGTGAGCCGAGAGACCCAGTACTTC.

CDR3 nucleotide sequence: TGCAGTGCTGCCCGAACCGGGACAGGGGGCACAGATACGCAGTATTTT. Translated, it gives CSAARTGTGGTDTQYF. The chain uses TRBV20-1 and TRBJ2-3; 10 bases map to TRBD1. The CDR3 extends over 16 amino acids. Germline-derived CDR1 and CDR2 are DFQATT and SNEGSKA (reference sequence). Trimming cost V 5 bases and J 1 base; bases outside gene matches: 9.

This chain uses TRBV5-6 with TRBJ2-7, with D unclear. In germline, CDR1 is SGHDT, CDR2 YYEEEE. Trimming removed 3 bases at V and 2 bases at J, with 9 bases between. The CDR3 extends over 13 amino acids. CDR3 sequence: CASSSDAPYEQYF. The DNA of the CDR3 is TGTGCCAGCAGCTCGGACGCACCCTACGAGCAGTACTTC.

The V gene is TRBV20-1, the J gene TRBJ2-1; either TRBD1 or TRBD2 may fit D (6 bases each). The CDR3 length is 15 residues. Germline loops: CDR1 DFQATT, CDR2 SNEGSKA (reference sequence). V lost 5 bases, J lost 7 bases, and 21 bases lay in between. CDR3: CSAPPTRGAGNEQFF. CDR3 sequence (DNA): TGCAGTGCTCCTCCAACTAGGGGGGCCGGGAATGAGCAGTTCTTC.

This CDR3 is CSASGPGVGKEKLFF. CDR3 nucleotides: TGCAGTGCTAGCGGCCCAGGGGTGGGGAAAGAAAAACTGTTTTTT. This chain uses TRBV20-1 with TRBJ1-4; possibly TRBD1 for D (6 bases). The CDR3 sequence is 15 residues long. V dropped 3 bases and J dropped 8 bases, with 19 bases sitting between them. The V gene's germline CDR1 is DFQATT and CDR2 SNEGSKA (reference sequence).

The chain joins TRBV20-1 to TRBJ2-7, with D possibly TRBD2 on 5 matching bases. V dropped 3 bases and J dropped 2 bases, with 11 bases sitting between them. Per germline, CDR1 DFQATT and CDR2 SNEGSKA (reference sequence). The CDR3 sequence is 13 residues long. CDR3 bases: TGCAGTGCTAGCGTCAGCGGACCCTACGAGCAGTACTTC. Translating gives CSASVSGPYEQYF.

This clonotype was seen at least ten times. CDR3 region: CASSLGYRRDIQYF. CDR3 DNA: TGTGCCAGCAGCTTAGGGTACCGCCGGGACATTCAGTACTTC. The genes are TRBV7-2 and TRBJ2-4; unclear D gene. The CDR3 consists of 14 residues. Germline V CDR1 and CDR2: SGHTA, FQGNSA. V was trimmed by 1 base and J by 8 bases, leaving 12 bases between them.

The CDR3 region has the DNA TGTGCCAGCAGCTTAGGCGGGAGACCTCACAATGAGCAGTTCTTC. Translated, it gives CASSLGGRPHNEQFF. The rearrangement joins TRBV7-9 to TRBJ2-1, with TRBD2 identical over 7 bases. CDR3 length equals 15 residues. Trimming at V came to 1 base and at J to 5 bases, leaving 5 bases not matched to a gene. Germline V CDR1 and CDR2: SEHNR, FQNEAQ (reference sequence).

The chain employs TRBV29-1 and TRBJ2-7; 9 bases are a match to TRBD2. Losses at the gene ends were 7 bases for V and 1 base for J; bases not matched to a gene: 5. The CDR3 has 13 amino acids. The germline CDR1 and CDR2 sequences are SQVTM and ANQGSEA. Here the CDR3 reads CSARTSESYEQYF. In DNA, the CDR3 is TGCAGCGCCCGGACTAGCGAGTCCTACGAGCAGTACTTC.

The rearrangement links TRBV20-1 to TRBJ2-3; tentative D call: TRBD2 (6 bases). Trimming left V 3 bases short and J 4 bases short, with 14 bases between. This CDR3 contains 14 residues. Germline CDR1 DFQATT, CDR2 SNEGSKA (reference sequence). Written as DNA, the CDR3 is TGCAGTGCTAGGTCAAGCTGGAGGGCAGATACGCAGTATTTT. Its translation: CSARSSWRADTQYF.

A note on this clonotype: An end of the junction does not agree with germline; a read error may underlie this. V is TRBV15 and J is TRBJ2-1, with TRBD1 matching over 9 bases. The CDR3 covers 16 residues. The germline V gene encodes CDR1 LNHNV and CDR2 YYDKDF (reference sequence). The CDR3 loop reads CAASRDWDRVGDEQFF. CDR3 bases: TGTGCCGCCAGCAGAGATTGGGACAGGGTCGGAGATGAGCAGTTCTTC.

The chain is built from TRBV20-1 and TRBJ2-1; no firm D call. Germline assignment: CDR1 DFQATT and CDR2 SNEGSKA (reference sequence). The CDR3 is 15 amino acids. Trimming shortened V by 8 bases and J by 0 bases, and 17 bases separated the two germline ends. CDR3 region: CSFPDPSHSYNEQFF. The CDR3 region has the DNA TGCAGTTTTCCTGATCCCTCCCACTCCTACAATGAGCAGTTCTTC.

J is TRBJ1-2 and V is TRBV19; D call uncertain. CDR1 and CDR2 (germline): LNHDA, SQIVND (reference sequence). The CDR3 runs to 15 residues. The V gene lost 6 bases and the J gene lost 0 bases, with 14 bases spanning the gap. CDR3 region: CASRMVGEPNYGYTF. DNA of the CDR3: TGTGCCAGTAGGATGGTTGGGGAACCTAACTATGGCTACACCTTC. Variable domain in full (rest from reference TRBV19 and TRBJ1-2): DGGITQSPKYLFRKEGQNVTLSCEQNLNHDAMYWYRQDPGQGLRLIYYSQIVNDFQKGDIAEGYSVSREKKESFPLTVTSAQKNPTAFYLCASRMVGEPNYGYTFGSGTRLTVV.

CDR3 region: CASSGTRQGSGGYTF. The CDR3, as DNA: TGTGCCAGCAGTGGGACCCGACAGGGGTCGGGTGGCTACACCTTC. The genes are TRBV2 and TRBJ1-2; 8 bases match TRBD1. The CDR3 is 15 amino acids. V lost 4 bases, J lost 7 bases, and 11 bases stayed unmatched. Germline loops: CDR1 SNHLY, CDR2 FYNNEI. The whole variable domain, filled in from reference TRBV2 and TRBJ1-2, reads EPEVTQTPSHQVTQMGQEVILRCVPISNHLYFYWYRQILGQKVEFLVSFYNNEISEKSEIFDDQFSVERPDGSNFTLKIRSTKLEDSAMYFCASSGTRQGSGGYTFGSGTRLTVV.

This clonotype was counted ten times or more. The chain links TRBV5-1 to TRBJ1-6; D not certain. Germline CDR1 is SGHRS and CDR2 is YFSETQ. This CDR3 comprises 14 residues. V was clipped by 4 bases and J by 8 bases, with 13 bases between them. The CDR3 DNA reads as TGCGCCAGCAGCAACAGTGGGTTTGATTCACCCCTCCACTTT. This encodes CASSNSGFDSPLHF. Complete variable domain (other parts from reference TRBV5-1 and TRBJ1-6): KAGVTQTPRYLIKTRGQQVTLSCSPISGHRSVSWYQQTPGQGLQFLFEYFSETQRNKGNFPGRFSGRQFSNSRSEMNVSTLELGDSALYLCASSNSGFDSPLHFGNGTRLTVT.

This clonotype appeared a few times. This chain connects TRBV6-1 to TRBJ2-1, with D perhaps TRBD1 (5 bases). V was cut by 5 bases and J by 4 bases, with 15 bases left in between. The germline V gene encodes CDR1 MNHNS and CDR2 SASEGT. The CDR3 has 15 amino acids. CDR3 in DNA: TGTGCCAGCAGTCAAAAGGGGTCTTCTTACAATGAGCAGTTCTTC. Protein: CASSQKGSSYNEQFF.

The genes are TRBV6-5 and TRBJ2-7, with D possibly being TRBD2 (6 bases). The germline V gene has CDR1 MNHEY and CDR2 SVGAGI. Trimming took 2 bases from V and 4 from J, leaving 12 bases between them. The CDR3 is 14 residues long. CDR3 region: CASSYALAAYEQYF. In DNA, the CDR3 is TGTGCCAGCAGTTACGCCTTAGCGGCTTACGAGCAGTACTTC.

J is TRBJ2-1 and V is TRBV5-1, with D possibly being TRBD2 (6 bases). Trimming removed 5 bases from V and 7 bases from J, with 28 bases in between. Per the germline V gene, CDR1 is SGHRS and CDR2 is YFSETQ. The CDR3 sequence is 18 residues long. CDR3 residues: CASRAGADTGLGANEQFF. CDR3 DNA sequence: TGCGCCAGCAGGGCCGGGGCCGACACGGGACTCGGTGCGAATGAGCAGTTCTTC.